This T cell receptor beta chain was found in a study of T cell changes during pregnancy in multiple sclerosis. TCRdb's table, derived via immunoSEQ multiplex PCR, lists solely in-frame clones and lacks some. There are around 69,000 clones in the sample; 90% to 95% occur only once, and approximately 2.1% lies in the top ten. V trimming: 4 bases; J trimming: 7 bases; junction bases outside the gene matches: 8. CDR3 size: 15 residues. Germline CDR1 and CDR2: SGDLS and YYNGEE. This TCR derives from a female donor in good health, enrolled as a control in a pregnancy study. This chain uses TRBV9 with TRBJ1-6, with 7 bases aligning to TRBD1. The sample in question was peripheral blood, obtained in the second trimester of pregnancy. CDR3 in amino acids: CASSPEGRGNSPLHF. The CDR3 DNA sequence: TGTGCCAGCAGCCCCGAAGGCAGGGGGAATTCACCCCTCCACTTT.